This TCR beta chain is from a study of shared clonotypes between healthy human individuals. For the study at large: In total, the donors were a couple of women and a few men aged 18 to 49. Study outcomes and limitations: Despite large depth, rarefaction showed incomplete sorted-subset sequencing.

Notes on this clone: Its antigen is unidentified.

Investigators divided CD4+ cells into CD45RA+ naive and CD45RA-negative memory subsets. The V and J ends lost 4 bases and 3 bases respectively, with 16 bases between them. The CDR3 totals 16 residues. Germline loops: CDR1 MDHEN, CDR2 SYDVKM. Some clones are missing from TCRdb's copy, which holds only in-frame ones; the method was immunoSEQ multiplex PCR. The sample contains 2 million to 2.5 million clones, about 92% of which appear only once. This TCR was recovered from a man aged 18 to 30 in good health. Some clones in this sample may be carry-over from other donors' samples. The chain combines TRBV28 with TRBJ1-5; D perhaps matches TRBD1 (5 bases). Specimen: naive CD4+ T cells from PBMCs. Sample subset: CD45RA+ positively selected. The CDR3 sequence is CASSSRTDSANQPQHF. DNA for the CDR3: TGTGCCAGCAGTTCAAGAACCGACAGTGCCAATCAGCCCCAGCATTTT.